Below, 8 T cell receptor beta chains from the same sample are listed, as sequenced in a study of T cell clonality in common variable immunodeficiency. The protocol was immunoSEQ multiplex PCR, while the TCRdb copy is restricted to in-frame clones and leaves out a portion. The sample shows roughly 60,000 clones, no singletons; the ten largest hold under 2%. The sample taken for sequencing was peripheral blood mononuclear cells. The receptors originated from a person between 18 and 70 years old in good health.

There are a few counts of this clone. Read coverage stops 3 residues before the CDR3 terminus; the germline J gene supplies the remainder. This same CDR3 is encoded by further DNA sequences in the sample. This chain uses TRBV18 with TRBJ1-5; no firm D call. V lost 4 bases and J lost 3, with 7 bases in between. Germline V lookup: CDR1 KGHSH, CDR2 LQKENI. The CDR3 contains 13 residues. The CDR3 loop reads CASSHGDNQPQHF. CDR3 bases read: TGTGCCAGCTCACACGGGGACAATCAGCCC.

Concerning this clone itself: The CDR3 extends 3 residues past the end of the read, so its final part is completed from the germline J gene. V and J are TRBV20-1 and TRBJ2-7; TRBD1 matches 7 bases. There are 14 residues in the CDR3. Germline values: CDR1 DFQATT, CDR2 SNEGSKA (reference sequence). V dropped 3 bases and J dropped 2; count of bases not matched to a gene: 7. Incomplete CDR3 DNA: TGCAGTGCTAGTGCCCCGGGACAGACCTACGAG. This codes for CSASAPGQTYE. The complete CDR3 protein is CSASAPGQTYEQYF.

This clone was counted at least ten times. The CDR3 goes on 3 residues after the read ends, and that part is filled in from the germline J gene. This chain uses TRBV30 with TRBJ2-1; TRBD2 matches 10 bases. Germline CDR1 reads GTSNPN; CDR2 reads SVGIG (reference sequence). With 4 bases clipped from V and 6 bases from J, the junction kept 9 bases outside the gene matches. CDR3 length equals 15 residues. The part of the CDR3 DNA that was read is TGTGCCTGGACGGGTCTAGCGGGAGTGGTCAATGAG. Translating gives CAWTGLAGVVNE. In full, the CDR3 is CAWTGLAGVVNEQFF.

The sample holds many counts of this clone. The CDR3 end lies 3 residues beyond the end of the read and is filled in from the germline J gene. This chain joins TRBV11-2 and TRBJ2-1, with 8 bases identical to TRBD1. The CDR3 contains 14 residues. The germline V gene encodes CDR1 SGHAT and CDR2 FQNNGV. Losses at the gene ends were 5 bases for V and 6 bases for J; bases not matched to a gene: 6. The CDR3 protein is CASSIQGGLNEQFF. The sequenced CDR3 bases are TGTGCCAGCAGCATACAGGGGGGACTCAATGAG.

At least ten counts were recorded for this clone. The read is 3 residues too short to cover the CDR3 end, so that end is filled in from the germline J gene. The chain links TRBV5-4 to TRBJ1-2; TRBD1 aligns across 7 bases. The trim removed 3 bases at V and 4 bases at J, leaving 9 bases unmatched. The CDR3 covers 15 residues. Looked up from germline, CDR1 is SGHNT and CDR2 is YYREEE (reference sequence). The CDR3 protein is CASSYPSGQLYGYTF. Partial CDR3 DNA: TGTGCCAGCAGCTATCCCTCGGGACAGCTCTATGGC.

This clone was counted at least ten times. The read terminates 3 residues ahead of where the CDR3 ends, so the germline J gene completes it. This sequence joins TRBV5-3 and TRBJ1-2, with a tentative D call TRBD1 (5 bases). TRBV5-3 is placed among ORFs of uncertain function. The CDR3 has 16 residues. V was clipped by 5 bases and J by 6 bases, with 23 bases between them. The CDR3 bases that were read are TGTGCCAGAAGTTATGTCCCGGGACTACATAGGGATGGC. This sequence encodes CARSYVPGLHRDG. The whole CDR3 protein reads CARSYVPGLHRDGYTF.

This clone was observed many times. The read comes to an end 3 residues before the CDR3 does, leaving the germline J gene to fill in the end. The chain links TRBV19 to TRBJ2-7; 10 bases are shared with TRBD1. Unmatched junction bases numbered 5, after V lost 1 base and J lost 5 bases. There are 15 residues in the CDR3. Germline CDR1 and CDR2: LNHDA and SQIVND (reference sequence). CDR3 DNA (partial): TGTGCCAGTAGTATAGGGGGGACAGGGGTCCACGAG. Its translation is CASSIGGTGVHE. The whole CDR3 protein is CASSIGGTGVHEQYF.

This clone was counted ten times or more. The read finishes 3 residues shy of the CDR3 end, and the germline J gene is used to complete it. The chain is built from TRBV28 and TRBJ2-7; D is perhaps TRBD1 (5 bases). Germline V gene lookup returns CDR1 MDHEN and CDR2 SYDVKM. V was clipped by 1 base and J by 2 bases, with 9 bases between them. The CDR3 runs 14 residues. The CDR3 here is CASSLLGRAYEQYF. Partial CDR3 DNA: TGTGCCAGCAGTTTATTGGGCAGGGCCTACGAG.